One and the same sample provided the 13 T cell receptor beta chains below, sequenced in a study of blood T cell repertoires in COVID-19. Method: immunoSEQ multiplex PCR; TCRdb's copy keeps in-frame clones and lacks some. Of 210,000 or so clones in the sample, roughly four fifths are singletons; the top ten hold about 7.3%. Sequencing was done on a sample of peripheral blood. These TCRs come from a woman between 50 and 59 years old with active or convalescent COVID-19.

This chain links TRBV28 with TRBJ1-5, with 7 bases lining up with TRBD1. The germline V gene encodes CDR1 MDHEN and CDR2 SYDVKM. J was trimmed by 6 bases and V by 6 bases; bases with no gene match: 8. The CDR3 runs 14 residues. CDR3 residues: CASSLGQSGQPQHF. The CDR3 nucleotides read TGTGCCAGCAGCCTGGGACAGAGCGGTCAGCCCCAGCATTTT.

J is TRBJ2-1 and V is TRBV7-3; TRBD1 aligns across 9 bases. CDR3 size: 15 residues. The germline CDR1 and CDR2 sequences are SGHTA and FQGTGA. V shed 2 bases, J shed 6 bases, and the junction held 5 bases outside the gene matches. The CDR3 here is CASSLGTGPSNEQFF. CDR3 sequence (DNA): TGTGCCAGCAGCTTAGGGACAGGGCCCTCCAATGAGCAGTTCTTC.

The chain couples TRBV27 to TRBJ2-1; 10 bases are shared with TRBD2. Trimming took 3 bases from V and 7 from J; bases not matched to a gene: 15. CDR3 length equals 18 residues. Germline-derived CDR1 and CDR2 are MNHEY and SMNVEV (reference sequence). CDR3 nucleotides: TGTGCCAGCAGTTTCCGCTGGACTAGCGGCGTTTCTTGGAATGAGCAGTTCTTC. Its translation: CASSFRWTSGVSWNEQFF.

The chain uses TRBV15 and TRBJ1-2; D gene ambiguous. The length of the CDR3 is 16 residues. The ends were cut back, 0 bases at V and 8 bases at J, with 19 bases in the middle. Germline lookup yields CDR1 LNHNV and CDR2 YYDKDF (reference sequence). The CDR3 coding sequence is TGTGCCACCAGCAGAGAAGTGACCTCCGGGAGAGGAGGCTACACCTTC. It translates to CATSREVTSGRGGYTF.

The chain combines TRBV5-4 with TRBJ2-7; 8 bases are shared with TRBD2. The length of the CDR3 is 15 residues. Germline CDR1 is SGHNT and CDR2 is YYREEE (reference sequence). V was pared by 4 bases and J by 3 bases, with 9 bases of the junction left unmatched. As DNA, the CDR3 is TGTGCCAGCAGCCCCGCCCGGGGGACTAGCTACGAGCAGTACTTC. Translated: CASSPARGTSYEQYF.

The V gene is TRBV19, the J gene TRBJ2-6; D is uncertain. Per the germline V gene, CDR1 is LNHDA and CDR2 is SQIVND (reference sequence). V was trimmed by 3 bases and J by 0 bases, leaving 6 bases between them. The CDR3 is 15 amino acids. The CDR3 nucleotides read TGTGCCAGTAGTATCCCTATCTCTGGGGCCAACGTCCTGACTTTC. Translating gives CASSIPISGANVLTF.

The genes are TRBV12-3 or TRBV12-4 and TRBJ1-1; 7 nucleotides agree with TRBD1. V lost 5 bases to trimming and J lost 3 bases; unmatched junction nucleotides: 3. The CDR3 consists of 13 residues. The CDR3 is CASSLQGYTEAFF. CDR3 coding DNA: TGTGCCAGCAGTCTACAGGGGTACACTGAAGCTTTCTTT.

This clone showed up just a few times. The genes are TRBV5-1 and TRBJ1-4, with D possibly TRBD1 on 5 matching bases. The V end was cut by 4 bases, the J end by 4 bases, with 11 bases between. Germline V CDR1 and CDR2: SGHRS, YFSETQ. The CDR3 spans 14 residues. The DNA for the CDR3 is TGCGCCAGCAGCGGGGATAGGGGTAATGAAAAACTGTTTTTT. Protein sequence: CASSGDRGNEKLFF.

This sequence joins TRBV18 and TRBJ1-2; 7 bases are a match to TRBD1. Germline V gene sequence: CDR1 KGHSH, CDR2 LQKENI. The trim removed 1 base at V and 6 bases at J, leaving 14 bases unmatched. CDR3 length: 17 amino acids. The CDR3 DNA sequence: TGTGCCAGCTCACCACAGGCCAACAGGGGTGGAGAGAATGGCTACACCTTC. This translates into CASSPQANRGGENGYTF.

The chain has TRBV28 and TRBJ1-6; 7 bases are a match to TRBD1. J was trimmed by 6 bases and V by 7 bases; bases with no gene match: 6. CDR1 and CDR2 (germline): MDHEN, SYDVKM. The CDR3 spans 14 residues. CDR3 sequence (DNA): TGTGCCAGCATGGGGACAGCTTTTAATTCACCCCTCCACTTT. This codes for CASMGTAFNSPLHF.

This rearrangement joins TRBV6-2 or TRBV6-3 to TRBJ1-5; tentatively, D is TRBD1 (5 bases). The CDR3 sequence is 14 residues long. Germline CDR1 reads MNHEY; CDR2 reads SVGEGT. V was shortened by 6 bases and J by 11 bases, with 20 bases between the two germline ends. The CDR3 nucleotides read TGTGCCAGCAGCTTTGGACGGACCGGGGGAGCCCAGCATTTT. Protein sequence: CASSFGRTGGAQHF.

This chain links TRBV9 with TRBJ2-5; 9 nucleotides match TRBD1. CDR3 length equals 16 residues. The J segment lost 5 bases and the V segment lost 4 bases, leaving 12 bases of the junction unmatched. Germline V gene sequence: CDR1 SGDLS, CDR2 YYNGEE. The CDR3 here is CASSLTPSGTGETQYF. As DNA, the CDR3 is TGTGCCAGCAGCCTAACACCGAGCGGGACAGGGGAGACCCAGTACTTC.

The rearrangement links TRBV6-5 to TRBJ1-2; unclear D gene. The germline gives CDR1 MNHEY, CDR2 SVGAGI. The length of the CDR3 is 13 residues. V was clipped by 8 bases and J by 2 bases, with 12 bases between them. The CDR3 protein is CASLSKRNYGYTF. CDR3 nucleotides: TGTGCCAGCCTTTCAAAGAGAAACTATGGCTACACCTTC.